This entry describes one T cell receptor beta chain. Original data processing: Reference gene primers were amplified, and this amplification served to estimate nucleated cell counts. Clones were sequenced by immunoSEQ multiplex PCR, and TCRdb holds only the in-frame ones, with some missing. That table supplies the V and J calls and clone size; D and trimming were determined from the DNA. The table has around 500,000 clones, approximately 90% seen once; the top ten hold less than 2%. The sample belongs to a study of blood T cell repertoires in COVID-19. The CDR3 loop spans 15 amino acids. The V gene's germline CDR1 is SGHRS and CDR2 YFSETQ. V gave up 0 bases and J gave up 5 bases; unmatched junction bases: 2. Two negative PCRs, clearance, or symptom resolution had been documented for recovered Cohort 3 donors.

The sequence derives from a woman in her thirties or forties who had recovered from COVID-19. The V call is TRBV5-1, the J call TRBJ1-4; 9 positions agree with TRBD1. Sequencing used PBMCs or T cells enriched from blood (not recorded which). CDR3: CASSLGGQGNEKLFF. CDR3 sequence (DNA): TGCGCCAGCAGCTTGGGAGGACAGGGGAATGAAAAACTGTTTTTT.